The subject of this entry is one T cell receptor beta chain. The data were taken from a study of response to subunit inactivated influenza vaccine. The CDR3 loop spans 13 amino acids. Germline trimming cut 7 bases from V and 5 bases from J; bases unmatched to any gene: 7. The germline gives CDR1 LNHDA, CDR2 SQIVND (reference sequence). In TCRdb, the RT-PCR reads were re-called with MiXCR into one record per CDR3 protein. The table shows about 700,000 distinct CDR3 sequences, with around a sixth occurring only once. This receptor was identified in a man in his fifties who received an inactivated influenza vaccine. The material sequenced was PBMCs from blood, taken roughly 13 days after vaccination. The chain links TRBV19 to TRBJ1-1; 7 positions agree with TRBD1. In DNA, the CDR3 is TGTGCCAGTAACGACAGGGATATAACTGAAGCTTTCTTT. It translates to CASNDRDITEAFF.